A selection of T cell receptor beta chains follows, all from one sample in a study of PD-1 blockade in classical Hodgkin lymphoma. TCRdb's table, derived via immunoSEQ multiplex PCR, lists solely in-frame clones and lacks some. Of some 19,000 clones listed, around 80% are singletons. The sample was CD4+ T cells from blood, taken before the fourth cycle of nivolumab. The source of these receptors is a human donor with classical Hodgkin lymphoma. Both conserved end residues are part of each CDR3.

J gene,V gene,CDR3 protein
TRBJ2-3,TRBV4-3,CASSQDLVRTDTQYF
TRBJ1-2,TRBV9,CASSVFDRTGFYGYTF
TRBJ2-5,TRBV11-2,CASSLGLAGRGLRETQYF
TRBJ1-6,TRBV30,CAWAGQGNSPLHF
TRBJ1-5,TRBV19,CASSQGTQGNQPQHF
TRBJ2-1,TRBV5-1,CASSFGAGAYNEQFF
TRBJ1-2,TRBV7-2,CASSLVEGNGYTF
TRBJ1-4,TRBV5-1,CASSLIQGGSRKLFF
TRBJ1-4,TRBV19,CASSPLRAYEKLFF
TRBJ1-6,TRBV5-5,CASSLVGLQQGNSPLHF
TRBJ2-7,TRBV7-6,CASAIRGDLEQYF
TRBJ1-3,TRBV7-2,CASSRNSRPSDGNTIYF
TRBJ2-5,TRBV15,CATSRMGGPGETQYF
TRBJ2-5,TRBV15,CATSRDWGTSGRGETQYF
TRBJ2-7,TRBV7-8,CASTTGTGSYEQYF
TRBJ2-1,TRBV19,CATADRVRYEQFF
TRBJ1-2,TRBV6-1,CASSLGTANYGYTF
TRBJ2-7,TRBV4-3,CASSQDSRGYEQYF
TRBJ1-2,TRBV5-1,CASTFRPQGANGYTF
TRBJ2-1,TRBV5-4,CASRGTSGGVSYNEQFF
TRBJ2-3,TRBV2,CASSLDSTDTQYF
TRBJ1-1,TRBV25-1,CASSEAMTTDLNTEAFF
TRBJ1-2,TRBV11-2,CASSPTGWGYGYTF
TRBJ2-3,TRBV7-9,CASSPGVAGPTNTDTQYF
TRBJ1-5,TRBV7-2,CASSLVPGANQPQHF
TRBJ2-7,TRBV20-1,CSAQTGFEQYF
TRBJ2-7,TRBV6-5,CASSLSLAGGPYEQYF
TRBJ2-7,TRBV6-1,CASTLGQESYEQYF
TRBJ2-3,TRBV14,CASSQIQGGVTDTQYF
TRBJ2-1,TRBV27,CASSLRATLQRGLAGSSYNEQFF
TRBJ1-5,TRBV2,CASSVGQGSNQPQHF
TRBJ2-1,TRBV27,CASSLLGGNNEQFF
TRBJ2-1,TRBV7-8,CASSQGGDLNEQFF
TRBJ2-7,TRBV27,CASSLMRGKQYF
TRBJ1-6,TRBV5-3,CARSRGLSPLHF
TRBJ1-6,TRBV10-3,CAIGDLQGASSYNSPLHF
TRBJ1-2,TRBV7-5,CASSFSRDGYTF
TRBJ1-6,TRBV7-8,CASSLIVGGGLGNSPLHF
TRBJ2-1,TRBV19,CASSISQGNEQFF
TRBJ1-1,TRBV5-4,CASTAGVQGWNTEAFF
TRBJ2-7,TRBV7-2,CASSLGGLAGGLNEQYF
TRBJ1-1,TRBV4-3,CASSQDWSSGAFF
TRBJ2-7,TRBV18,CASSTGSYEQYF